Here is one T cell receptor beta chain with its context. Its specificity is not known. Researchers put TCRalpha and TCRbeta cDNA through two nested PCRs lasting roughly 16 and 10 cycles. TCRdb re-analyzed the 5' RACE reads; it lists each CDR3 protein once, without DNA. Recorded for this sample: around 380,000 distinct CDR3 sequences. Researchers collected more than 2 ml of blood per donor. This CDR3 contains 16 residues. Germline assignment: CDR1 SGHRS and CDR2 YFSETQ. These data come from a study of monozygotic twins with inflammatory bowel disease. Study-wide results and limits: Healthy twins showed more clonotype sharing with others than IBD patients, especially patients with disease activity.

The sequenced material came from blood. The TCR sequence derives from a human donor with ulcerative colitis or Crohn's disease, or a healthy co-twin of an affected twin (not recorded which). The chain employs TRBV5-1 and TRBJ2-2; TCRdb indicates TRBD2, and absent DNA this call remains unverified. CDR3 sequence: CASSSTSGSSPGELFF.